The text below deals with one T cell receptor (beta chain). The antigen is not known. PCR used 60 Vbeta primers and 13 Jbeta primers. Measured with immunoSEQ multiplex PCR; TCRdb has only the in-frame clones, and not every one. The repertoire holds 150,000 to 160,000 clones, with roughly 70% as singletons. This CDR3 spans 14 amino acids. The ends were cut back, 9 bases at V and 0 bases at J, with 12 bases in the middle. Germline V gene sequence: CDR1 MNHNS, CDR2 SASEGT. This record belongs to a study of cytomegalovirus exposure and HLA in healthy donors. Whole-study findings and limits: Sequencing had likely introduced a cluster of highly shared sequence variants as an artifact.

The source is a man aged 25 to 45 in good health and CMV-seronegative. The source material was PBMCs. The V and J genes are TRBV6-1 and TRBJ2-1; D may be TRBD2 (6 bases). CDR3 DNA: TGTGCCAGTTCGGCGGGGAGCTCCTACAATGAGCAGTTCTTC. This encodes CASSAGSSYNEQFF.